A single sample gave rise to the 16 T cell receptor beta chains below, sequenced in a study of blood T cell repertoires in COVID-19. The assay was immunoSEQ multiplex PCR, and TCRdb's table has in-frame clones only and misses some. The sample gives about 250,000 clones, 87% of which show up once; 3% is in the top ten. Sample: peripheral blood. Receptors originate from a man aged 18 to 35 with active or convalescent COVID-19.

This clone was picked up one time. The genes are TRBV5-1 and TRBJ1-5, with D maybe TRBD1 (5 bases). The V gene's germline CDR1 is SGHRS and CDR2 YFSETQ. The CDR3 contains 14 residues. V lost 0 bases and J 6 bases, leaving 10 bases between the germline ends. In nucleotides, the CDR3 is TGCGCCAGCAGCTTGGGGGAGGGACGTCAGCCCCAGCATTTT. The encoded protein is CASSLGEGRQPQHF. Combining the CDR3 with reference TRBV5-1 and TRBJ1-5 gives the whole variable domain KAGVTQTPRYLIKTRGQQVTLSCSPISGHRSVSWYQQTPGQGLQFLFEYFSETQRNKGNFPGRFSGRQFSNSRSEMNVSTLELGDSALYLCASSLGEGRQPQHFGDGTRLSIL.

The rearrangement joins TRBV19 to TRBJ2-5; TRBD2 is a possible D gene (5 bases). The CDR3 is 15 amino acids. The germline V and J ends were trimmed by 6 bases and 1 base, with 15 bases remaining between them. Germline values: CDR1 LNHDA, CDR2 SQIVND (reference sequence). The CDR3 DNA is TGTGCCAGTAGCCATCACTCCCGGGGCCAAGAGACCCAGTACTTC. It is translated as CASSHHSRGQETQYF.

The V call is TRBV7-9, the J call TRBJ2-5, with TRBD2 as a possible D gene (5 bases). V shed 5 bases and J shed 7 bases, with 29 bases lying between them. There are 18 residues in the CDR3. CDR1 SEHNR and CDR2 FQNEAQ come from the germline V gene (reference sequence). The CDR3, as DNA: TGTGCCAGCAGCCTGCGGGCCTTCCCACTCCCCCTCGCCGGGACCCAGTACTTC. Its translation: CASSLRAFPLPLAGTQYF.

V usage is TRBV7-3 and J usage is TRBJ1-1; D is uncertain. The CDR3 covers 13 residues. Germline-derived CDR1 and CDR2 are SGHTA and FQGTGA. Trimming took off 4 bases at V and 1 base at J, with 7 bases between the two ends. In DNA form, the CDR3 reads TGTGCCAGCAGCTACGACTCGAACACTGAAGCTTTCTTT. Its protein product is CASSYDSNTEAFF. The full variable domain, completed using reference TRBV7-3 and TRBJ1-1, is GAGVSQTPSNKVTEKGKYVELRCDPISGHTALYWYRQSLGQGPEFLIYFQGTGAADDSGLPNDRFFAVRPEGSVSTLKIQRTERGDSAVYLCASSYDSNTEAFFGQGTRLTVV.

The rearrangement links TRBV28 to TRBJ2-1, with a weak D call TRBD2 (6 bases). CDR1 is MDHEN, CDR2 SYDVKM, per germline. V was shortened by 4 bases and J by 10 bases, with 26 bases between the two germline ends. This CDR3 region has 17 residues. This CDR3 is CASSSGTTGTFAGEQFF. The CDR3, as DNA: TGTGCCAGCAGTTCGGGAACTACTGGGACTTTTGCTGGGGAGCAGTTCTTC.

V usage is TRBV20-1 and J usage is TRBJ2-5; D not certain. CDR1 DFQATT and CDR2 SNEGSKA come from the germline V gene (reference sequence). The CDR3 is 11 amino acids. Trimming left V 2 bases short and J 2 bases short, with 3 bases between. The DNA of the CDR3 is TGCAGTGCTAGACGGCAAGAGACCCAGTACTTC. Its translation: CSARRQETQYF.

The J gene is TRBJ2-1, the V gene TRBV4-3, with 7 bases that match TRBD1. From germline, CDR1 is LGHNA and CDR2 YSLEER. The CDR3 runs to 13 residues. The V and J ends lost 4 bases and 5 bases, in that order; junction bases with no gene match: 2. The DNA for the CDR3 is TGCGCCAGCAGCCTGGGGACAGACAATGAGCAGTTCTTC. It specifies CASSLGTDNEQFF.

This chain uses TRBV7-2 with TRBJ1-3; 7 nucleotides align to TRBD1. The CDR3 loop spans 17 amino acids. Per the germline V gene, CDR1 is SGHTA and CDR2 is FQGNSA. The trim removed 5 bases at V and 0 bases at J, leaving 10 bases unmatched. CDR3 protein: CASSNRDRLLSGNTIYF. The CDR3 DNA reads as TGTGCCAGCAGCAACCGGGACAGATTACTCTCTGGAAACACCATATATTTT. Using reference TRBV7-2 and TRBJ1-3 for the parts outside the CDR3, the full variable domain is GAGVSQSPSNKVTEKGKDVELRCDPISGHTALYWYRQSLGQGLEFLIYFQGNSAPDKSGLPSDRFSAERTGGSVSTLTIQRTQQEDSAVYLCASSNRDRLLSGNTIYFGEGSWLTVV.

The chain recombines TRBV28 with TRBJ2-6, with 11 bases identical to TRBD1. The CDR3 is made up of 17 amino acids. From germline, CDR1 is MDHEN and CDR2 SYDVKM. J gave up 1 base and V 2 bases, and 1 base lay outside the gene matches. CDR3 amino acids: CASSLGTGGSGANVLTF. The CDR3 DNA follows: TGTGCCAGCAGTTTAGGGACAGGGGGTTCTGGGGCCAACGTCCTGACTTTC.

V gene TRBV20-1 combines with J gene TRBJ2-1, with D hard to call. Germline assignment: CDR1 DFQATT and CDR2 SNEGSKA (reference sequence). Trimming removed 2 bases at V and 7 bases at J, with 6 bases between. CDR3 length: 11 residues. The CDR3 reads CSARNQNEQFF. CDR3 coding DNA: TGCAGTGCTAGAAATCAGAATGAGCAGTTCTTC.

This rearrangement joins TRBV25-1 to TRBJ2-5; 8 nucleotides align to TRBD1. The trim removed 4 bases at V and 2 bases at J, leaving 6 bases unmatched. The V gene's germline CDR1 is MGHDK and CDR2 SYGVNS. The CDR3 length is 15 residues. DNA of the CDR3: TGTGCCAGCAGTGGCTCACAGGGGGAGCAAGAGACCCAGTACTTC. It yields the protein CASSGSQGEQETQYF.

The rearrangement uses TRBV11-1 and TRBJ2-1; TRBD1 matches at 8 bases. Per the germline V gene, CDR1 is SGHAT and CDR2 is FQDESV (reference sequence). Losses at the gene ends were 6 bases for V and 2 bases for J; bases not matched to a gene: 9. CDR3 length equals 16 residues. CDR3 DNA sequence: TGTGCCAGCAGTCCGATGCAGGGGGCTCCCTACAATGAGCAGTTCTTC. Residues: CASSPMQGAPYNEQFF.

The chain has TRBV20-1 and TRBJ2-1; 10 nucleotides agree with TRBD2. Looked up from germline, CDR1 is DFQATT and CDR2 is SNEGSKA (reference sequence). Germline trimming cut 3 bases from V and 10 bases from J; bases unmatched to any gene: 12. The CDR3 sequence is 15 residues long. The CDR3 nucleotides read TGCAGTGCTAGTCTGCCTAGCGGGGGTCTTGAGGAGCAGTTCTTC. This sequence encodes CSASLPSGGLEEQFF.

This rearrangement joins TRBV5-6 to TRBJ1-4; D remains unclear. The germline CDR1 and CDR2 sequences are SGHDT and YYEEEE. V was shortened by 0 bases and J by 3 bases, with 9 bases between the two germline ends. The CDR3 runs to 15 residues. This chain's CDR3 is CASSLAPGANEKLFF. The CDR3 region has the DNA TGTGCCAGCAGCTTGGCCCCCGGGGCTAATGAAAAACTGTTTTTT.

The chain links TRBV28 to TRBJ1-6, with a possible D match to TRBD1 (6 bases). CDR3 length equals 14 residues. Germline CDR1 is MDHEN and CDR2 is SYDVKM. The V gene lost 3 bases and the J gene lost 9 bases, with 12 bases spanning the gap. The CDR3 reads CASSLGRGISPLHF. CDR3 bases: TGTGCCAGCAGTTTGGGCAGGGGAATTTCACCCCTCCACTTT. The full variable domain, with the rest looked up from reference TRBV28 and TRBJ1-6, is DVKVTQSSRYLVKRTGEKVFLECVQDMDHENMFWYRQDPGLGLRLIYFSYDVKMKEKGDIPEGYSVSREKKERFSLILESASTNQTSMYLCASSLGRGISPLHFGNGTRLTVT.

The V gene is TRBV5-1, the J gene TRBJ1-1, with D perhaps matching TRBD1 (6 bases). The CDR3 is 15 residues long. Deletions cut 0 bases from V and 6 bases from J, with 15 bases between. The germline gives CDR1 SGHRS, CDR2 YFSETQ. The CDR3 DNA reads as TGCGCCAGCAGCTTGGGGACAGTATTGCTCGCTGAAGCTTTCTTT. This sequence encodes CASSLGTVLLAEAFF.